This TCR beta chain was recovered during a study of CD8 T cells in ankylosing spondylitis. On this clonotype itself: Its antigen is currently unknown.

Study-wide results and limits: A TCR beta motif of about 8 highly homologous variants appeared characteristic of ankylosing spondylitis blood.

Germline assignment: CDR1 SQVTM and CDR2 ANQGSEA. V trimming: 4 bases; J trimming: 4 bases; junction bases outside the gene matches: 5. The CDR3 spans 14 residues. TCRdb re-called the 5' RACE reads with MiXCR, one entry per CDR3 protein. The table lists about 800,000 distinct CDR3 sequences, about an eighth of them singletons. The source is a male donor with ankylosing spondylitis. The chain combines TRBV29-1 with TRBJ2-3; 10 bases align to TRBD1. Specimen: blood, either unsorted or a sorted T cell fraction (not recorded which). The CDR3 spells CSVAGGTGADTQYF. CDR3 sequence (DNA): TGCAGCGTTGCAGGAGGGACAGGGGCAGATACGCAGTATTTT.